This TCR beta chain comes out of a study of CD8+ T cells in alopecia areata (dated by TCRdb to about 2018). Background on the whole study: The treated patients took part in an open-label pilot trial in which moderate-to-severe alopecia areata was treated with oral tofacitinib at 5 to 10 mg twice daily. Tofacitinib was given for 6 to 18 months, followed by 6 months of follow-up off drug to assess delayed response and recurrence. High-throughput TCRbeta sequencing was used to examine T cell clonal expansion in alopecia areata in both the C3H/HeJ mouse model and human patients. In humans, TCRbeta sequencing was performed on scalp tissue and on sorted CD4+ and CD8+ peripheral blood T cells from healthy controls and from patients with patchy or totalis/universalis alopecia areata. Biopsies were taken from tofacitinib-treated patients at baseline and again at 4 and 24 weeks into treatment, and several of those patients also had a later scalp biopsy. Clonality in the scalp was compared among normal scalp (n=4), patchy alopecia areata scalp (n=8), and alopecia totalis/universalis scalp (n=8). The RNA source kit depended on sample type: the PAXgene miRNA kit for fixed scalp, the miRNeasy kit for PBMCs, and the RNeasy kit for mouse skin. TCRbeta CDR3 regions were amplified by immunoSEQ multiplex PCR using 35 Vbeta forward and 13 Jbeta reverse primers.

Lesional scalp punch biopsies and peripheral blood were collected from alopecia areata patients. PBMCs were isolated by density centrifugation and stained for CD3, CD4 and CD8, after which CD4+ and CD8+ T cells were sorted on a FACSAria. Library method: the immunoSEQ multiplex PCR assay. For TCR sequencing, RNA was extracted from every sample and reverse transcribed into cDNA to serve as template. SuperScript III was used to make first-strand cDNA, primed with a 2:1 mix of oligo-dT and random hexamers. A synthetic immune receptor repertoire was used to measure amplification bias, and any remaining bias was corrected computationally. For the original study's pipeline: Raw reads were preprocessed for error removal, and CDR3 was defined according to IMGT conventions as running from the conserved cysteine to phenylalanine. Clonality was computed as 1 minus the Shannon entropy, with the entropy normalized by log2 of the number of productive unique TCRs. Whether each scalp clone was CD4 or CD8 was inferred by checking scalp TCRbeta sequences against the CD4 and CD8 repertoires from sorted blood. Drawn from immuneACCESS, this table holds only the in-frame rearrangements with V and J called that TCRdb kept. Clones are partly lost; checked studies trace under half to an unresolved V gene and leave the rest unexplained. V and J calls and clone size are as listed in that table; D and trimming were resolved from the DNA. Present in this sample are about 97,000 clones, roughly two fifths of which were seen just once. Clones ranked in the top ten supply 1% to 1.5% of the sample.

The full study reports these points: Lesional scalp, especially in alopecia totalis/universalis, showed higher clonality and more expanded CD8+ clones than normal scalp, suggesting antigenic drive. Resident alphabeta T cells in normal human skin are also sequenced, complicating scalp TCR repertoire analysis, unlike mouse skin dominated by gammadelta T cells. Compared with mice, TCR sequences shared between patients were less clear, possibly partly because of HLA diversity across the patient population.

From cysteine to phenylalanine, the CDR3 is 15 amino acids long. The entry retains the CDR3 DNA only, 45 bases that are in frame from base 1. The V end loses 4 bases and the J end loses 6 bases, and a stretch of 17 bases separates them. The germline V gene supplies CDR1 SNHLY and CDR2 FYNNEI. In regard to this clone: Its antigen target is currently unknown. Base qualities are missing; no much larger clone stands one base away.

The chain is made from TRBV2 and TRBJ2-3, with a tentative D call of TRBD1 or TRBD2, each matching 5 bases. The sample taken for sequencing was CD4+ T cells sorted from blood. This sequence originates from a human donor with alopecia areata. The sequenced DNA is TGTGCCAGCAGTGTCGGGCAGGGACGCATGGATACGCAGTATTTT. It codes for CASSVGQGRMDTQYF.